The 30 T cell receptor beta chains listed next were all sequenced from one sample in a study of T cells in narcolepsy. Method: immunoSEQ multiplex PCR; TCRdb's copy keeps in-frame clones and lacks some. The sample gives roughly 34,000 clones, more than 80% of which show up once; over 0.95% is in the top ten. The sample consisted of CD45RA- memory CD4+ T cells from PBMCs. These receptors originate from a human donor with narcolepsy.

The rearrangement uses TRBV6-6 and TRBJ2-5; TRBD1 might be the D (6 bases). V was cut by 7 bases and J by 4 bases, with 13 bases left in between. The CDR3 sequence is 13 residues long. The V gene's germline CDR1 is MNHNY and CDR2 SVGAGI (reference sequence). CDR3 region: CASTQVGGETQYF. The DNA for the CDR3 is TGTGCCAGCACCCAAGTAGGGGGAGAGACCCAGTACTTC.

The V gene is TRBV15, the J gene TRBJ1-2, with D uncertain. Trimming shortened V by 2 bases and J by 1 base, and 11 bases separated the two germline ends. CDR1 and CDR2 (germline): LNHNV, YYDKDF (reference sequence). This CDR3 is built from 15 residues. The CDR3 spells CATSRSPDFNYGYTF. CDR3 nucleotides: TGTGCCACCAGCAGATCCCCGGACTTTAACTATGGCTACACCTTC.

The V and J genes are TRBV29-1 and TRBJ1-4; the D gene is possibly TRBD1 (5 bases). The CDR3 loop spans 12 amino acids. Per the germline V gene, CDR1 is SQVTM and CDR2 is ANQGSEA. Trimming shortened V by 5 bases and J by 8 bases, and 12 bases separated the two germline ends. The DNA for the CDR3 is TGCAGCGTTTGGCCGGGGACGGAAAAACTGTTTTTT. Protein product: CSVWPGTEKLFF.

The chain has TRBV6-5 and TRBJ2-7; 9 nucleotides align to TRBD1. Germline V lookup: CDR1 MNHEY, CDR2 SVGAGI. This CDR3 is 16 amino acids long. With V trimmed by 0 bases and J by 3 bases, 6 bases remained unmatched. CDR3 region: CASSYSVPGQGYEQYF. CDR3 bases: TGTGCCAGCAGTTACTCGGTCCCGGGACAGGGCTACGAGCAGTACTTC.

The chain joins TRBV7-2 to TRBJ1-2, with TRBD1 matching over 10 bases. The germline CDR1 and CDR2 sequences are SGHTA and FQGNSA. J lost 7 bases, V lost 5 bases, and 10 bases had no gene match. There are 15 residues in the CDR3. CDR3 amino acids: CASSPYGQGESGYTF. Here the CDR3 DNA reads TGTGCCAGCAGCCCGTACGGACAGGGGGAGAGTGGCTACACCTTC.

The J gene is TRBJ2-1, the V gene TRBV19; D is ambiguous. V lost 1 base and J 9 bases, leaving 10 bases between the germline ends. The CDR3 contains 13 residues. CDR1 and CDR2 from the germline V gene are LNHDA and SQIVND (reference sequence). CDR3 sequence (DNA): TGTGCCAGTAGTATAGGCCGATTGAGTGAGCAGTTCTTC. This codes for CASSIGRLSEQFF.

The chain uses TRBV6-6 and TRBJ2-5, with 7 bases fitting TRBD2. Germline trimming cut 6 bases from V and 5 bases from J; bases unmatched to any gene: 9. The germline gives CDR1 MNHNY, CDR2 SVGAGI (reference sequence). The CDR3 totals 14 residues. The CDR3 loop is CASSATQGGETQYF. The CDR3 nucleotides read TGTGCCAGCAGCGCGACTCAGGGAGGGGAGACCCAGTACTTC.

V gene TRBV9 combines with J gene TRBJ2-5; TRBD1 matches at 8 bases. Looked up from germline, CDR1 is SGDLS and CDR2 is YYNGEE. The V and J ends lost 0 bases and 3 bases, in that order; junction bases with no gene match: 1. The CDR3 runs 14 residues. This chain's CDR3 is CASSVAGQEETQYF. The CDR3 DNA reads TGTGCCAGCAGCGTAGCGGGACAGGAAGAGACCCAGTACTTC.

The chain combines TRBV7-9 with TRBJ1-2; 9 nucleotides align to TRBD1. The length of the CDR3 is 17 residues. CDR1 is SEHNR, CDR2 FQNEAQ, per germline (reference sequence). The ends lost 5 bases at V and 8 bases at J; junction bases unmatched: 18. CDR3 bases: TGTGCCAGCAGCCCAACAGGGACAGGGAAGTTGACGGAGGGCTACACCTTC. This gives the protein CASSPTGTGKLTEGYTF.

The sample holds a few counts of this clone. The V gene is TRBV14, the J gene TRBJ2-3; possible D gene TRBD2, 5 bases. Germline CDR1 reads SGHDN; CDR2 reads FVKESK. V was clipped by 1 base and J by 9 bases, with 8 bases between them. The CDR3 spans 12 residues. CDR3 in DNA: TGTGCCAGCAGCCAAGGTTCGGGGACGCAGTATTTT. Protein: CASSQGSGTQYF.

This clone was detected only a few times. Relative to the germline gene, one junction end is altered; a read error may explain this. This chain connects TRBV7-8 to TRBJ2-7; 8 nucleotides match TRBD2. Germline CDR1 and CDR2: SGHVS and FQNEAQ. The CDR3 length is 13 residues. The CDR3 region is CASSYEGASSGVF. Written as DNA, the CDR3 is TGTGCCAGCAGCTACGAGGGTGCGAGTAGCGGGGTCTTC.

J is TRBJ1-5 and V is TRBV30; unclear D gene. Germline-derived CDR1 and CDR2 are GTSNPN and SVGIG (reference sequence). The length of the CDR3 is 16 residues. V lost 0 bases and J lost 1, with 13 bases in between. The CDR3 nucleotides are TGTGCCTGGAGTGTACGAGGGAGGGCAAGCAATCAGCCCCAGCATTTT. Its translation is CAWSVRGRASNQPQHF.

CDR3 DNA: TGTGCCAGCAGCCAACAACTAGCGGGGGGACATGAGCAGTTCTTC. It yields the protein CASSQQLAGGHEQFF. V is TRBV11-2 and J is TRBJ2-1, with 12 bases that match TRBD2. The CDR3 consists of 15 residues. J lost 8 bases, V lost 5 bases, and 7 bases had no gene match. Germline V gene sequence: CDR1 SGHAT, CDR2 FQNNGV.

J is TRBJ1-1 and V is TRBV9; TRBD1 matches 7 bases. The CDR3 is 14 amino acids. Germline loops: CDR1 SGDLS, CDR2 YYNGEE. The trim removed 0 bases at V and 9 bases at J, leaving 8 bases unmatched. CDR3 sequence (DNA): TGTGCCAGCAGCGTAGGGATTACAGGGGATCAAGCTTTCTTT. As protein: CASSVGITGDQAFF.

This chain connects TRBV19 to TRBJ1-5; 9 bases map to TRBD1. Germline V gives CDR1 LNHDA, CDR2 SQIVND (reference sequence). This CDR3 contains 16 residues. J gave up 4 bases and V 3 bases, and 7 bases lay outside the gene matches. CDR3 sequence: CASSIHGTGSNQPQHF. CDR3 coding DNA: TGTGCCAGTAGTATCCATGGGACAGGGTCGAATCAGCCCCAGCATTTT.

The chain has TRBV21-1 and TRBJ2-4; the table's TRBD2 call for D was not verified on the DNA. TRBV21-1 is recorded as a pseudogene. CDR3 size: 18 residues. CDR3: CASSQTGTTLHVINIQYF. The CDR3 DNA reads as TGTGCCAGCAGCCAAACCGGGACTACTTTGCACGTGATAAACATTCAGTACTTC.

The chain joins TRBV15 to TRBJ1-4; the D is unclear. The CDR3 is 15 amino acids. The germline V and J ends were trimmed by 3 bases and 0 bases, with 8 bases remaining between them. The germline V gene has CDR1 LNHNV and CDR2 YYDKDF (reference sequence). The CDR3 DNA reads TGTGCCACCAGCAGTGGATCTTCAACTAATGAAAAACTGTTTTTT. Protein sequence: CATSSGSSTNEKLFF.

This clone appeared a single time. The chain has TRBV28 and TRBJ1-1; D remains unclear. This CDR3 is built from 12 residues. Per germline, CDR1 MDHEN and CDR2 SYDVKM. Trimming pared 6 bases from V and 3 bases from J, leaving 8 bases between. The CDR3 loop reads CASSPPDTEAFF. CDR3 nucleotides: TGTGCCAGCAGCCCCCCGGACACTGAAGCTTTCTTT.

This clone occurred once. The CDR3 spells CASSDGRNTGELFF. The CDR3 bases are TGTGCCAGCTCGGACGGCCGGAACACCGGGGAGCTGTTTTTT. This rearrangement joins TRBV18 to TRBJ2-2, with no clear D. Per germline, CDR1 KGHSH and CDR2 LQKENI. The germline V and J ends were trimmed by 6 bases and 1 base, with 9 bases remaining between them. The CDR3 length is 14 residues. Full variable domain (missing parts from reference TRBV18 and TRBJ2-2): NAGVMQNPRHLVRRRGQEARLRCSPMKGHSHVYWYRQLPEEGLKFMVYLQKENIIDESGMPKERFSAEFPKEGPSILRIQQVVRGDSAAYFCASSDGRNTGELFFGEGSRLTVL.

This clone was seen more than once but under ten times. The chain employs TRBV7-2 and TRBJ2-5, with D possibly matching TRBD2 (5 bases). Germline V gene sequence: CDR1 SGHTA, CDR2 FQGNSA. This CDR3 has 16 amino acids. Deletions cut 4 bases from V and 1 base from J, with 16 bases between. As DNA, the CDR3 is TGTGCCAGCAGCTCAGGAGGAGCGAGCCTCCAAGAGACCCAGTACTTC. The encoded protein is CASSSGGASLQETQYF.

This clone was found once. CDR3 sequence (DNA): TGTGCCACCAGCAGAGATGAAAACACCATATATTTT. Residues: CATSRDENTIYF. The rearrangement links TRBV15 to TRBJ1-3; D unclear. CDR1 is LNHNV, CDR2 YYDKDF, per germline (reference sequence). This CDR3 spans 12 amino acids. V lost 0 bases and J lost 6, with 3 bases in between.

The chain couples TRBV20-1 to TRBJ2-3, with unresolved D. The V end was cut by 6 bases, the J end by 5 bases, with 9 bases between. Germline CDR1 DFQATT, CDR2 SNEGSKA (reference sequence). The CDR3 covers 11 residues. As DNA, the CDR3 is TGCAGTGCAGGTTGGGTAGATACGCAGTATTTT. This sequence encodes CSAGWVDTQYF.

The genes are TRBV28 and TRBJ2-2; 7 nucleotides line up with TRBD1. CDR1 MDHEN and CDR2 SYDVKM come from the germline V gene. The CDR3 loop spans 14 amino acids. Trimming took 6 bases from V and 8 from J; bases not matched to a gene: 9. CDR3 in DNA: TGTGCCAGCAGCAGACAGGGCCCCACAGGGGAGCTGTTTTTT. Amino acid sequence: CASSRQGPTGELFF.

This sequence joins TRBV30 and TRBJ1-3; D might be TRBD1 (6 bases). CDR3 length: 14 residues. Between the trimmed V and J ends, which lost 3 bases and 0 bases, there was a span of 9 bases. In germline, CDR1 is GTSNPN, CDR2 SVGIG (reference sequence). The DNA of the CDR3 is TGTGCCTGGAGCCGGGACAACTCTGGAAACACCATATATTTT. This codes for CAWSRDNSGNTIYF.

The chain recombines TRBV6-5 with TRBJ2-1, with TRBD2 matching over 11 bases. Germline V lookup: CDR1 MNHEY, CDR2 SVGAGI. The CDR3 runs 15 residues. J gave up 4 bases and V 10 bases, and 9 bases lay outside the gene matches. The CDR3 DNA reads TGTGCCACCACTTTTACTAGCGGGGGTTACAATGAGCAGTTCTTC. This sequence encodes CATTFTSGGYNEQFF.

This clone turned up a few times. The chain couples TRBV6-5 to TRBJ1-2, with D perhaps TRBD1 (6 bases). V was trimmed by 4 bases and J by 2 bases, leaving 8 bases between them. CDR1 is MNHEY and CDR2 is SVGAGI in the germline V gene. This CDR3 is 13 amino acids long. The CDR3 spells CASSLDRNYGYTF. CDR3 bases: TGTGCCAGCAGTTTGGACAGAAACTATGGCTACACCTTC.

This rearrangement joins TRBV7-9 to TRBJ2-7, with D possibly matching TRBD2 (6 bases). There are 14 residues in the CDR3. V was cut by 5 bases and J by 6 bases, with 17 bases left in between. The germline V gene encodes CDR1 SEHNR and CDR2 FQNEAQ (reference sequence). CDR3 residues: CASSLVGLAPEQYF. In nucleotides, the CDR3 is TGTGCCAGCAGCCTTGTTGGGCTAGCGCCCGAGCAGTACTTC.

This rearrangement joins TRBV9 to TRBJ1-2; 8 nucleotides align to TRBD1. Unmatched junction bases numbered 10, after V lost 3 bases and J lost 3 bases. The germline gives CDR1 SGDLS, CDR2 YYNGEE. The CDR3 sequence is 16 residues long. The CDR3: CASSERPTGGDYGYTF. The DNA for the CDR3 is TGTGCCAGCAGCGAAAGGCCCACAGGGGGGGACTATGGCTACACCTTC.

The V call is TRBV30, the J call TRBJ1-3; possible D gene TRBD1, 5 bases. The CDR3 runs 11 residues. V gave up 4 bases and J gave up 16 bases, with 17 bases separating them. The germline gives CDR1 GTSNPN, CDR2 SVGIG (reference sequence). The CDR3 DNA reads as TGTGCCTGGAACACCGGGGACCTGACCTATTTT. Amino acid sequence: CAWNTGDLTYF.

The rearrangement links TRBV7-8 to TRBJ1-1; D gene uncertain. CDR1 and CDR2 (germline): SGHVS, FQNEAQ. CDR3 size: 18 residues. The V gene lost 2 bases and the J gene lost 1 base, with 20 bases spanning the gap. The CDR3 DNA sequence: TGTGCCAGCAGCTTATCGGGTGGGTTGGGATTAAGGAACACTGAAGCTTTCTTT. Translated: CASSLSGGLGLRNTEAFF.